This entry concerns a single TCR beta chain. Its target is not known. This specimen belongs to a study of cytomegalovirus exposure and HLA in healthy donors. At the level of the study: Early release data held 85 million to 95 million unique TCRs from HLA-typed donors.

Study-wide results and caveats: In a later analysis, DRB1 alleles had the most associated TCRs; HLA-C alleles the fewest. Altogether, more than 150 TCR beta chains were recorded as cytomegalovirus-associated. There were some public TCRs occurring in many donors, but most TCR sequences were rare.

The study ran its PCR with 60 Vbeta and 13 Jbeta primers. Repertoires were generated with immunoSEQ multiplex PCR, while TCRdb's copy carries only in-frame clones and drops some. Of 100,000 or so clones in the sample, 80% to 85% were seen once. The material sequenced was PBMCs. The receptor was derived from a man aged 35-49 years in good health and CMV-seronegative.

CDR3 sequence (DNA): TGTGCCAGCAGCGTAGGTCCCAGGGGGCGTTCATTGTCACCCCTCCACTTT. Protein product: CASSVGPRGRSLSPLHF. This chain connects TRBV9 to TRBJ1-6, with 8 bases that match TRBD1. This CDR3 comprises 17 residues. With V trimmed by 0 bases and J by 10 bases, 12 bases remained unmatched. Germline CDR1 SGDLS, CDR2 YYNGEE.